The entry that follows covers one T cell receptor (beta chain) sequence. CDR1 and CDR2 (germline): SGHNT, YENEEA. There are 16 residues in the CDR3. The junction had 8 bases not matched to a gene; V was cut back by 4 bases and J by 4 bases. The record originates from a study of T cells in Graves' hyperthyroidism and ophthalmopathy. It was RNA transcripts that yielded the amplified TCR beta CDR3 regions. The HTBI primer set served for first-round RT-PCR of the TCR CDR3. TCRdb re-analysed the multiplex PCR reads in MiXCR, keeping a single row per CDR3 protein. The table includes around 600,000 distinct CDR3 sequences, more than 12% detected once.

The sequencing sample was made of blood. This chain links TRBV11-3 with TRBJ2-1; 9 nucleotides agree with TRBD2. This TCR was recovered from a woman aged 45-59 years with Graves' ophthalmopathy. CDR3 residues: CASSYGLALNYNEQFF. CDR3 nucleotide sequence: TGTGCCAGCAGCTATGGACTAGCGCTAAATTACAATGAGCAGTTCTTC.